These 32 T cell receptor beta chains were sequenced from one sample in a study of T cells in Graves' hyperthyroidism and ophthalmopathy. TCR beta CDR3 region amplification was performed from RNA transcripts. HTBI primers were employed in a first-round RT-PCR of the TCR CDR3. Using its own MiXCR run on the multiplex PCR reads, TCRdb lists one record per CDR3 protein. Of hundreds of thousands of distinct CDR3 sequences listed, about 14% are singletons. Sequencing was done on a sample of blood. These receptor sequences come from a woman in her twenties or thirties with Graves' hyperthyroidism that later progressed to Graves' ophthalmopathy.

This clonotype was seen ten or more times. The V gene is TRBV27, the J gene TRBJ2-7; 7 bases are shared with TRBD1. The V segment lost 8 bases and the J segment 2 bases; nucleotides outside the gene matches: 12. The CDR3 covers 15 residues. Germline CDR1 reads MNHEY; CDR2 reads SMNVEV (reference sequence). DNA for the CDR3: TGTGCCAGCGCCGAACTACCGGGACAGACCTACGAGCAGTACTTC. It encodes CASAELPGQTYEQYF.

This clonotype was counted ten times or more. V is TRBV10-3 and J is TRBJ2-3; D is possibly TRBD2 (5 bases). Germline-derived CDR1 and CDR2 are ENHRY and SYGVKD. The CDR3 spans 13 residues. V lost 7 bases, J lost 2 bases, and 10 bases lay in between. The CDR3 DNA sequence: TGTGCCATCACAACGAGGGACACAGATACGCAGTATTTT. Translated: CAITTRDTDTQYF.

This chain links TRBV28 with TRBJ1-5; D call uncertain. CDR1 and CDR2 from the germline V gene are MDHEN and SYDVKM. The CDR3 loop spans 14 amino acids. Trimming stripped 2 bases from V and 5 bases from J, with 10 bases between. The CDR3 loop reads CASSLGTGHQPQHF. CDR3 sequence (DNA): TGTGCCAGCAGTTTAGGTACGGGCCATCAGCCCCAGCATTTT.

This clonotype occurred many times. The J gene is TRBJ1-3, the V gene TRBV5-1; D call uncertain. Germline CDR1 reads SGHRS; CDR2 reads YFSETQ. The V and J ends lost 3 bases and 0 bases respectively, with 10 bases between them. The CDR3 consists of 15 residues. DNA for the CDR3: TGCGCCAGCAGCTCCGACGGGTACTCTGGAAACACCATATATTTT. This codes for CASSSDGYSGNTIYF.

This clonotype occurred many times. J is TRBJ2-7 and V is TRBV5-6; tentative D call: TRBD2 (6 bases). CDR3 length: 15 residues. V shed 0 bases and J shed 11 bases, with 21 bases lying between them. Germline CDR1 and CDR2: SGHDT and YYEEEE. The CDR3 DNA sequence: TGTGCCAGCAGCTTGGTGGCAGGGAAACGAAGGGAGGAGTACTTC. Encoded protein: CASSLVAGKRREEYF.

This clonotype was observed a few times. This chain uses TRBV13 with TRBJ2-7; D is unclear. V gave up 4 bases and J gave up 3 bases, with 16 bases separating them. Germline CDR1 reads PRHDT; CDR2 reads FYEKMQ (reference sequence). The CDR3 extends over 15 amino acids. The CDR3 loop is CASSSGPDFYYEQYF. Here the CDR3 DNA reads TGTGCCAGCAGCTCAGGACCCGATTTTTACTACGAGCAGTACTTC.

The chain joins TRBV30 to TRBJ1-6, with TRBD1 identical over 8 bases. This CDR3 comprises 15 residues. CDR1 is GTSNPN and CDR2 is SVGIG in the germline V gene (reference sequence). J was trimmed by 7 bases and V by 0 bases; bases with no gene match: 5. CDR3 DNA: TGTGCCTGGAGTGTAACGGGACAGGTGAATTCACCCCTCCACTTT. Residues: CAWSVTGQVNSPLHF.

This clonotype was picked up many times. The chain links TRBV19 to TRBJ2-5; D gene uncertain. This CDR3 region has 13 residues. The germline gives CDR1 LNHDA, CDR2 SQIVND (reference sequence). Trimming removed 6 bases from V and 1 base from J, with 9 bases in between. CDR3 sequence: CASSRITQETQYF. The CDR3 bases are TGTGCCAGTAGCAGGATAACCCAAGAGACCCAGTACTTC.

In this sample, this clonotype turned up a few times. The J gene is TRBJ2-5, the V gene TRBV14, with D unresolved. V lost 3 bases and J 5 bases, leaving 10 bases between the germline ends. Germline-derived CDR1 and CDR2 are SGHDN and FVKESK. CDR3 length equals 13 residues. Written as DNA, the CDR3 is TGTGCCAGCAGCCAGCACTCGGGCGAGACCCAGTACTTC. As protein: CASSQHSGETQYF.

This sequence joins TRBV6-1 and TRBJ2-1, with a tentative D call TRBD2 (6 bases). The CDR3 runs to 16 residues. Germline assignment: CDR1 MNHNS and CDR2 SASEGT. V gave up 5 bases and J gave up 4 bases, with 18 bases separating them. The CDR3 DNA reads as TGTGCCAGCAGTTGGGATGGTGCGGGATCTTACAATGAGCAGTTCTTC. Its translation: CASSWDGAGSYNEQFF.

This chain joins TRBV4-1 and TRBJ2-5, with D possibly matching TRBD1 (6 bases). CDR3 length: 15 residues. Germline assignment: CDR1 MGHRA and CDR2 YSYEKL. Between the trimmed V and J ends, which lost 2 bases and 0 bases, there was a span of 10 bases. CDR3: CASSQPYRDQETQYF. The CDR3 nucleotides read TGCGCCAGCAGCCAACCTTACAGGGACCAAGAGACCCAGTACTTC.

This clonotype was detected ten times or more. The chain employs TRBV12-3 or TRBV12-4 and TRBJ1-5; D may be TRBD1 (6 bases). This CDR3 is 14 amino acids long. V lost 4 bases, J lost 7 bases, and 14 bases lay in between. CDR3 region: CASSSSGVWQPQHF. The CDR3 DNA follows: TGTGCCAGCAGTTCCTCAGGGGTCTGGCAGCCCCAGCATTTT.

This clonotype occurred many times. The chain is built from TRBV11-2 and TRBJ2-5; 15 positions match TRBD2. The CDR3 has 16 amino acids. Trimming cost V 5 bases and J 6 bases; bases outside gene matches: 7. Germline V CDR1 and CDR2: SGHAT, FQNNGV. CDR3 residues: CASSKGLAGGGKTQYF. DNA of the CDR3: TGTGCCAGCAGCAAAGGACTAGCGGGAGGGGGGAAGACCCAGTACTTC.

This clonotype was seen only a few times. V usage is TRBV9 and J usage is TRBJ2-1; 7 bases map to TRBD1. CDR1 is SGDLS, CDR2 YYNGEE, per germline. V was pared by 3 bases and J by 7 bases, with 10 bases of the junction left unmatched. This CDR3 spans 15 amino acids. CDR3 residues: CASSAIGQAFNEQFF. CDR3 in DNA: TGTGCCAGCAGCGCAATCGGACAGGCCTTTAATGAGCAGTTCTTC.

The sample holds many counts of this clonotype. This chain's CDR3 is CAWSVLGYGYTF. The CDR3 bases are TGTGCCTGGAGTGTTTTAGGGTATGGCTACACCTTC. The V gene is TRBV30, the J gene TRBJ1-2; D is ambiguous. The V and J ends lost 0 bases and 5 bases respectively, with 7 bases between them. The V gene's germline CDR1 is GTSNPN and CDR2 SVGIG (reference sequence). This CDR3 contains 12 residues.

This clonotype was observed a single time. This sequence may be a read error, since a much larger clone differs from it by one base. J is TRBJ2-7 and V is TRBV3-1, with D perhaps TRBD2 (6 bases). Trimming took off 4 bases at V and 2 bases at J, with 18 bases between the two ends. The CDR3 length is 16 residues. CDR1 and CDR2 (germline): LGHDT, YNNKEL (reference sequence). The CDR3 DNA is TGTGCCAGCAGCCCGTCCGGGACTGGGGATCCCTACGAGCAGTACTTC. Protein product: CASSPSGTGDPYEQYF.

The sample holds many counts of this clonotype. The CDR3 spells CASSPKRTGQGNEKLFF. The CDR3, as DNA: TGTGCCAGCAGCCCAAAAAGGACTGGGCAGGGTAATGAAAAACTGTTTTTT. The chain employs TRBV7-8 and TRBJ1-4; D is perhaps TRBD1 (5 bases). This CDR3 spans 17 amino acids. The V gene lost 5 bases and the J gene lost 4 bases, with 20 bases spanning the gap. Germline-derived CDR1 and CDR2 are SGHVS and FQNEAQ.

This clonotype was recorded many times. The V gene is TRBV11-2, the J gene TRBJ1-2; D is uncertain. V was clipped by 0 bases and J by 4 bases, with 9 bases between them. The CDR3 has 14 amino acids. Per the germline V gene, CDR1 is SGHAT and CDR2 is FQNNGV. The CDR3: CASSLDERGYGYTF. The CDR3 bases are TGTGCCAGCAGCTTAGATGAAAGAGGCTATGGCTACACCTTC.

This clonotype was counted at least ten times. This chain links TRBV2 with TRBJ2-1, with D perhaps TRBD1 or TRBD2 (5 bases each). The CDR3 is made up of 16 amino acids. Germline V gives CDR1 SNHLY, CDR2 FYNNEI. Trimming took 3 bases from V and 8 from J, leaving 20 bases between them. In nucleotides, the CDR3 is TGTGCCAGCAGTGAGGTGTCGGGGACCCATTTCGATGAGCAGTTCTTC. It yields the protein CASSEVSGTHFDEQFF.

Many counts were recorded for this clonotype. This sequence joins TRBV15 and TRBJ1-5, with TRBD1 identical over 11 bases. There are 14 residues in the CDR3. J gave up 9 bases and V 5 bases, and 6 bases lay outside the gene matches. Per germline, CDR1 LNHNV and CDR2 YYDKDF (reference sequence). The CDR3 bases are TGTGCCACCAGCGTGGGACAGGGGGAAGGGCCCCAGCATTTT. Amino acid sequence: CATSVGQGEGPQHF.

In its sample, this clonotype was seen a few times. A read error may be the cause here, since a much bigger clone is one base away. CDR3 amino acids: CVSSLKAATHEQYF. The CDR3 nucleotides are TGTGTCAGCAGCCTGAAGGCGGCGACGCACGAGCAGTACTTC. The chain joins TRBV13 to TRBJ2-7; D gene unclear. The CDR3 runs 14 residues. Germline CDR1 is PRHDT and CDR2 is FYEKMQ (reference sequence).

This clonotype was seen ten or more times. The chain joins TRBV6-1 to TRBJ2-5; D not resolved. The CDR3 spans 13 residues. CDR1 MNHNS and CDR2 SASEGT come from the germline V gene. Trimming removed 6 bases at V and 2 bases at J, with 10 bases between. The CDR3: CASRLQSQETQYF. The CDR3 bases are TGTGCCAGCAGGCTCCAGTCACAAGAGACCCAGTACTTC.

Many counts were recorded for this clonotype. This rearrangement joins TRBV6-9 to TRBJ2-1, with D unresolved. V lost 0 bases and J 0 bases, leaving 6 bases between the germline ends. CDR3 size: 15 residues. CDR1 is MNHGY, CDR2 SVAAGI, per germline. CDR3 bases: TGTGCCAGCAGTTATTCGACAAGCTCCTACAATGAGCAGTTCTTC. It translates to CASSYSTSSYNEQFF.

This clonotype was seen only a few times. The limits of the CDR3 on the DNA are not certain, so only TCRdb's listed CDR3 is given. The chain employs TRBV6-1 and TRBJ1-5; TRBD1 reflects the table's D call only, with no check against the DNA. The CDR3 numbers 15 amino acids, ends counted. Germline-derived CDR1 and CDR2 are MNHNS and SASEGT. The CDR3 loop is CASSSSDRDNQPQHF.

This clonotype was counted at least ten times. The rearrangement joins TRBV12-3 or TRBV12-4 to TRBJ2-5, with 11 bases that match TRBD1. This CDR3 comprises 16 residues. With V trimmed by 3 bases and J by 1 base, 4 bases remained unmatched. The chain's CDR3 is CASSFIGQGAQETQYF. The CDR3 DNA reads as TGTGCCAGCAGTTTTATTGGACAGGGGGCCCAAGAGACCCAGTACTTC.

This clonotype was seen repeatedly, ten times or more. This chain links TRBV28 with TRBJ1-5, with TRBD1 as a possible D gene (6 bases). V shed 3 bases and J shed 5 bases, with 17 bases lying between them. CDR3 size: 16 residues. Germline V lookup: CDR1 MDHEN, CDR2 SYDVKM. The CDR3 region has the DNA TGTGCCAGCAGTTTGTCCGGGACACGAGGGTATCAGCCCCAGCATTTT. Amino acids: CASSLSGTRGYQPQHF.

The J gene is TRBJ2-2, the V gene TRBV7-8; TRBD2 matches at 10 bases. The V gene's germline CDR1 is SGHVS and CDR2 FQNEAQ. V trimming: 3 bases; J trimming: 4 bases; junction bases outside the gene matches: 8. The CDR3 runs to 17 residues. CDR3 amino acids: CASSLGLAGARTGELFF. CDR3 DNA sequence: TGTGCCAGCAGCTTGGGGCTAGCGGGAGCTCGCACCGGGGAGCTGTTTTTT.

This clonotype was counted many times. The genes are TRBV13 and TRBJ1-2; unclear D gene. Trimming shortened V by 1 base and J by 11 bases, and 11 bases separated the two germline ends. Per the germline V gene, CDR1 is PRHDT and CDR2 is FYEKMQ (reference sequence). The CDR3 runs to 12 residues. The CDR3: CASSLDGESYTF. The CDR3 coding sequence is TGTGCCAGCAGCTTAGATGGAGAAAGTTACACCTTC.

This clonotype appeared many times. This sequence joins TRBV11-2 and TRBJ1-1; D is unclear. The germline V gene encodes CDR1 SGHAT and CDR2 FQNNGV. The ends were cut back, 2 bases at V and 2 bases at J, with 12 bases in the middle. CDR3 size: 15 residues. Here the CDR3 reads CASSLLPEFNTEAFF. Written as DNA, the CDR3 is TGTGCCAGCAGCTTACTTCCGGAATTTAACACTGAAGCTTTCTTT.

The chain uses TRBV19 and TRBJ2-7; 8 positions match TRBD1. The V segment lost 6 bases and the J segment 2 bases; nucleotides outside the gene matches: 18. The germline CDR1 and CDR2 sequences are LNHDA and SQIVND (reference sequence). This CDR3 is 18 amino acids long. CDR3 sequence (DNA): TGTGCCAGTAGCCAAGCAGGGGGCCTCGACGTCCAGCCCTACGAGCAGTACTTC. Translated, it gives CASSQAGGLDVQPYEQYF.

In its sample, this clonotype was seen many times. The chain employs TRBV14 and TRBJ1-3, with D maybe TRBD1 (5 bases). The V gene's germline CDR1 is SGHDN and CDR2 FVKESK. V was clipped by 2 bases and J by 0 bases, with 8 bases between them. The CDR3 is 15 amino acids. For the CDR3, the DNA is TGTGCCAGCAGCCAAACAGGACCCTCTGGAAACACCATATATTTT. Translating gives CASSQTGPSGNTIYF.

This clonotype was seen repeatedly, ten times or more. The V and J genes are TRBV6-1 and TRBJ1-2; 8 nucleotides match TRBD1. Looked up from germline, CDR1 is MNHNS and CDR2 is SASEGT. This CDR3 has 13 amino acids. The trim removed 5 bases at V and 6 bases at J, leaving 5 bases unmatched. In nucleotides, the CDR3 is TGTGCCAGCAGTTGGGACAGGCTCGATGGCTACACCTTC. Translation gives CASSWDRLDGYTF.